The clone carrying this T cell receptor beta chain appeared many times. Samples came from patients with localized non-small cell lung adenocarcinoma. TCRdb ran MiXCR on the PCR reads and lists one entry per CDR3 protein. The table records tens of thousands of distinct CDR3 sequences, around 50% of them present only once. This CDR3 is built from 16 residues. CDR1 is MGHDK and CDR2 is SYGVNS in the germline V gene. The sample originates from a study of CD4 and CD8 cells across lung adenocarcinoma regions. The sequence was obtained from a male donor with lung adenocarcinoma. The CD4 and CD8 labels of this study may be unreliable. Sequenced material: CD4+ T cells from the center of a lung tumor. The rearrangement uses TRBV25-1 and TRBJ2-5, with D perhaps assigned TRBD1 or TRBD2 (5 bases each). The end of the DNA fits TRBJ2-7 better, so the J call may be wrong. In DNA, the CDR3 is TGTGCCAGCAGTGCATCCTTGGGACCACTAGCCTACGAGCAGTACTTC. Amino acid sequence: CASSASLGPLAYEQYF.